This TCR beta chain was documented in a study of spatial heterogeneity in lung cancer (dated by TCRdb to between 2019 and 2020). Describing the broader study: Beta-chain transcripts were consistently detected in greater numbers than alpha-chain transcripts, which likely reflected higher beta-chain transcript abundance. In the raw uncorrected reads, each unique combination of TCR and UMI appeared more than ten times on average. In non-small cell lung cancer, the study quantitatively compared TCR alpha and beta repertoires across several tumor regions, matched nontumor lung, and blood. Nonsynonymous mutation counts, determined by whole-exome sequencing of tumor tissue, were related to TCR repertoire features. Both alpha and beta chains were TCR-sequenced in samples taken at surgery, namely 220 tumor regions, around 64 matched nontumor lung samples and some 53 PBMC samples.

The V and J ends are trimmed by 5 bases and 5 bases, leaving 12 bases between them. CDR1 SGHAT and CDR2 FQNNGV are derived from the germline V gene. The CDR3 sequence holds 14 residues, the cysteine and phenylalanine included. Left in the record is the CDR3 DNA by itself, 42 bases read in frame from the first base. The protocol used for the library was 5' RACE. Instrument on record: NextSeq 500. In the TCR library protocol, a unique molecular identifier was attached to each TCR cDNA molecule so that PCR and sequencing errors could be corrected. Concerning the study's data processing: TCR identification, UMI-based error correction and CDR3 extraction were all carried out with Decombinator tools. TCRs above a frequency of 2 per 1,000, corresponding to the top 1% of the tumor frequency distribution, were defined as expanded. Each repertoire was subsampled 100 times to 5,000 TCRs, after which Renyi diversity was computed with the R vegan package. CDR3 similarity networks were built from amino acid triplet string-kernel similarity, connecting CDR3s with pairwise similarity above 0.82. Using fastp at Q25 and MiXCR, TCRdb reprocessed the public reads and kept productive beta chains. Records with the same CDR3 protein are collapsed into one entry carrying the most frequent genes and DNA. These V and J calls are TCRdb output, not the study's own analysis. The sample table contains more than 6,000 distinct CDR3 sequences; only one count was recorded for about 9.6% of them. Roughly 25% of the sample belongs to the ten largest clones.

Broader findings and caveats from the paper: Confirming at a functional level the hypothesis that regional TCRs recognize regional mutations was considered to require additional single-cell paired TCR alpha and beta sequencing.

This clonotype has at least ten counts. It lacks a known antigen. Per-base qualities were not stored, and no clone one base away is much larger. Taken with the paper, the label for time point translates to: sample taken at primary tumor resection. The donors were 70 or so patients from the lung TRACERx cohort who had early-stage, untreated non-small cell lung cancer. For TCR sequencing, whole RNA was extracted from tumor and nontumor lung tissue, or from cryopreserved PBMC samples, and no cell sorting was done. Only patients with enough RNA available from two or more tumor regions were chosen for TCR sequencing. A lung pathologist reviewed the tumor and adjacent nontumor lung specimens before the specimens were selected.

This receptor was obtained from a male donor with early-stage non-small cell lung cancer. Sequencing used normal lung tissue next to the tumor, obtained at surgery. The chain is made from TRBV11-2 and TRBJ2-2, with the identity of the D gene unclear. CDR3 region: CASSATYSTGELFF. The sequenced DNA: TGTGCCAGCAGCGCCACGTACTCGACCGGGGAGCTGTTTTTT.